This T cell receptor beta chain emerged from a study of T and B cells in COVID-19 patients. Study in general: Of more than 19 active-infection patients, over 9 were critically ill with mechanical ventilation or extracorporeal membrane oxygenation. Comorbidities linked to unfavorable COVID-19 outcome were present in about 90% of the 20 active-infection patients.

This clonotype is medium-sized within its sample. The antigen remains undetermined. V shed 2 bases and J shed 4 bases, with 20 bases lying between them. Germline CDR1 is LNHDA and CDR2 is SQIVND (reference sequence). The CDR3 spans 17 residues. Whole-study findings and limits: Exclusive to the recovered cohort were some 2,500 TCR clusters, 25 to 35 of them with low generation probability.

TRB rearrangements were amplified by multiplex PCR with BIOMED2 TRB-A/B primers. TCRdb independently ran MiXCR on the multiplex PCR reads; one entry per CDR3 protein. The sample holds about 5,100 distinct CDR3 sequences, around a fifth seen once. From blood, about 250-550 ng of genomic DNA served as TRB template. Sequencing was carried out using blood. The receptor was derived from a human donor with active COVID-19. V usage is TRBV19 and J usage is TRBJ1-2; TRBD1 might be the D (5 bases). CDR3 region: CASSIRAGLNTFYGYTF. The CDR3 DNA reads as TGTGCCAGTAGTATAAGAGCGGGACTCAATACTTTCTATGGCTACACCTTC. Supplemented by reference TRBV19 and TRBJ1-2, the full variable domain reads DGGITQSPKYLFRKEGQNVTLSCEQNLNHDAMYWYRQDPGQGLRLIYYSQIVNDFQKGDIAEGYSVSREKKESFPLTVTSAQKNPTAFYLCASSIRAGLNTFYGYTFGSGTRLTVV.